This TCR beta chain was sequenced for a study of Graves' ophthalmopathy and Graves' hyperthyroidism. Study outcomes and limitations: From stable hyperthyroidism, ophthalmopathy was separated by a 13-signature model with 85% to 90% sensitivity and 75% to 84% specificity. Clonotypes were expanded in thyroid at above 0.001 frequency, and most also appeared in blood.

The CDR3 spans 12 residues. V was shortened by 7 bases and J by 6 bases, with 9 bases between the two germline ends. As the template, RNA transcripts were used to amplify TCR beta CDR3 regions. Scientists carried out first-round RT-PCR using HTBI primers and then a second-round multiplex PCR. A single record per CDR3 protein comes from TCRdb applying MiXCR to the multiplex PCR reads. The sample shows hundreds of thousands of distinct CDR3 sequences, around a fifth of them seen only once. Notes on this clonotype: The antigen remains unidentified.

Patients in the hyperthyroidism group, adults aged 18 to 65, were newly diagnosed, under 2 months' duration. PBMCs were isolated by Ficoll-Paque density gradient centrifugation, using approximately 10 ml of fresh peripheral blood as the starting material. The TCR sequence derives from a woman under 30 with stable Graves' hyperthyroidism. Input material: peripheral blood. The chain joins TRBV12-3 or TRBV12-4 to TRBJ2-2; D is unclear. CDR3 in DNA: TGTGCCAGCAACCCGACTCCCGGGGAGCTGTTTTTT. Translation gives CASNPTPGELFF.